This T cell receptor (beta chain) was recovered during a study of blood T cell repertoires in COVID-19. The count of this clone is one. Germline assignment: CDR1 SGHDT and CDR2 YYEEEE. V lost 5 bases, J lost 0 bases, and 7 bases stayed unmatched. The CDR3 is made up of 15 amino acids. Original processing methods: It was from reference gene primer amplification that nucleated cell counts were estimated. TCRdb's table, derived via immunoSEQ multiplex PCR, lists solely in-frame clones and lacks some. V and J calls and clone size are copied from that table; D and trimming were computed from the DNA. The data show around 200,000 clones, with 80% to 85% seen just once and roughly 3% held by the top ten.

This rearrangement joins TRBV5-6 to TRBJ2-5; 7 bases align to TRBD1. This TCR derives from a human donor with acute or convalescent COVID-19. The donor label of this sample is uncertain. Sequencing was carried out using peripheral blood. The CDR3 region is CASRTGTDYQETQYF. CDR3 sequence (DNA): TGTGCCAGCAGAACCGGGACAGATTACCAAGAGACCCAGTACTTC.